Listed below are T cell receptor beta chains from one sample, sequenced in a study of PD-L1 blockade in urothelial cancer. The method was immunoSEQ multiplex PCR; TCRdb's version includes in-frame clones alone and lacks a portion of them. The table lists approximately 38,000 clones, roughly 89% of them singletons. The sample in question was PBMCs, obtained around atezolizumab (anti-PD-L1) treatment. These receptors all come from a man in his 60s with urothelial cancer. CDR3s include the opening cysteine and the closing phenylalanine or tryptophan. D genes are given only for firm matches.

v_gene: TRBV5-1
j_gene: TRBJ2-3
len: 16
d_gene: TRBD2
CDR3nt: TGCGCCAGCAGCTTGGCTAGCGGGTTGAGCACAGATACGCAGTATTTT
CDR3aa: CASSLASGLSTDTQYF

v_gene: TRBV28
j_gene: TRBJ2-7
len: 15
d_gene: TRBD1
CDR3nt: TGTGCCAGCAGAACAAGCGGACAGGGGGCTAAAGAGCAGTACTTC
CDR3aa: CASRTSGQGAKEQYF

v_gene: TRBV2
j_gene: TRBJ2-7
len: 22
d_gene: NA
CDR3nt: TGTGCCAGCAGTGAAGGCCTCGGGGGAGTGGGATTTCGGCGCGGGGTCTCCTACGAGCAGTACTTC
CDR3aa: CASSEGLGGVGFRRGVSYEQYF

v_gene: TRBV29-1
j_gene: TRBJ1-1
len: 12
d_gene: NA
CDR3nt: TGCAGCGTTGAAAGAGGGAGTACTGAAGCTTTCTTT
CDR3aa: CSVERGSTEAFF

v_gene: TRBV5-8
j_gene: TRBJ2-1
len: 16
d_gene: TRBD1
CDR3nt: TGTGCCAGCACCCATCTCCGAGGACAGGGGCCTAATGAGCAGTTCTTC
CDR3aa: CASTHLRGQGPNEQFF

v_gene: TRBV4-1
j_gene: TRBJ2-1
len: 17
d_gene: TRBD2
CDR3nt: TGCGCCAGCAGCCAAGATCCGACTAGCGGGGGGGCCAATGAGCAGTTCTTC
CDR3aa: CASSQDPTSGGANEQFF

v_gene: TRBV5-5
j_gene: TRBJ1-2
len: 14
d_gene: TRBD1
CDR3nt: TGTGCCAGCAGCTTGGAAGGACAGGGACTCGGCTACACCTTC
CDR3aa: CASSLEGQGLGYTF

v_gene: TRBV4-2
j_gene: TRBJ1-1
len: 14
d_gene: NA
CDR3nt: TGTGCCAGCAGCCAAGATACAGCCAACACTGAAGCTTTCTTT
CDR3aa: CASSQDTANTEAFF

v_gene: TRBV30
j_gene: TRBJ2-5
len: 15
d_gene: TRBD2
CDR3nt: TGTGCCTGGAGTGTCAGACGGGTAGCGGGGGAGACCCAGTACTTC
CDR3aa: CAWSVRRVAGETQYF

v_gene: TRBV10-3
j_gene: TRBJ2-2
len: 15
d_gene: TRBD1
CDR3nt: TGTGCCATCAGCGCCGGGACAGGTATCACCGGGGAGCTGTTTTTT
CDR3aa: CAISAGTGITGELFF

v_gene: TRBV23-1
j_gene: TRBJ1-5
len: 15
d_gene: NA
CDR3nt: TGCGCCAGCCATCCGGGGAGTAGGGGCAATCAGCCCCAGCATTTT
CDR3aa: CASHPGSRGNQPQHF

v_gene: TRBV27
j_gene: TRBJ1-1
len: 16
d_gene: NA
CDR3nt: TGTGCCAGCAGTTTATCGGTGAGGGTGGAGAACACTGAAGCTTTCTTT
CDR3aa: CASSLSVRVENTEAFF

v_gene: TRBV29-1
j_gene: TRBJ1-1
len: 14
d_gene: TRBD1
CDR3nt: TGCAGCGTTGAAATGGGACAGGGTAGCACTGAAGCTTTCTTT
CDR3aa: CSVEMGQGSTEAFF

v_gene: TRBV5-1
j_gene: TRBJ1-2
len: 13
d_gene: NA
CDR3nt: TGCGCCAGCAGCCCCAGAGGAGAACACGGCTACACCTTC
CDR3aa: CASSPRGEHGYTF

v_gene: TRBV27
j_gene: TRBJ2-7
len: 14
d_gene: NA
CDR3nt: TGTGCCAGCAGGCTCAGGAGGGAGGCCTACGAGCAGTACTTC
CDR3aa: CASRLRREAYEQYF

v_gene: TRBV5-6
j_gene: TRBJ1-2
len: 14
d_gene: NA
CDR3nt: TGTGCCAGCAGCACTCGACAGGTGTTCTATGGCTACACCTTC
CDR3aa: CASSTRQVFYGYTF

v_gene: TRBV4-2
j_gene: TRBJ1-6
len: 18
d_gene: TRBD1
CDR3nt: TGTGCCAGCAGCCAAGGGACAGGGGACCTCTATTATAATTCACCCCTCCACTTT
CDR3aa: CASSQGTGDLYYNSPLHF

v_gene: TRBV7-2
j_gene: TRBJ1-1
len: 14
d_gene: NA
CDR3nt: TGTGCCAGCAGCTTACGCATAGGGAGCACTGAAGCTTTCTTT
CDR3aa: CASSLRIGSTEAFF

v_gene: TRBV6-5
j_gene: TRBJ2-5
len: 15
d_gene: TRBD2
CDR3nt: TGTGCCAGCAGTCAGCGGGGGGCCGGCGGGGAGACCCAGTACTTC
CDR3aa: CASSQRGAGGETQYF

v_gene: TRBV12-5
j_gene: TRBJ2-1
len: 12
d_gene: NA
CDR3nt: TGTGCTAGTGGTTTTGTGGAGACTCATCAGTTCTTC
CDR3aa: CASGFVETHQFF